The rows below give T cell receptor beta chains drawn from one sample of a study of CD8+ T cells in alopecia areata. Clones were read by immunoSEQ multiplex PCR, and TCRdb kept only the in-frame ones, dropping some. The data hold 150,000 to 200,000 clones, with about half observed a single time. Sequencing used CD8+ T cells sorted from blood, obtained at approximately week 52, from a patient treated with tofacitinib. The receptors shown here come from a human donor with alopecia areata. The CDR3 runs from the conserved cysteine through the conserved F or W. The D gene is left open where the match is weak. Only some rows state a clone size, as once, few, many or a class for expanded clones.

>TRBD1|.|TRBJ2-7|TRBV7-6
TGTGCCAGCAGCTTACGGACGGGACAGGGAGGCCACGAGCAGTACTTC
CASSLRTGQGGHEQYF
>.|few|TRBJ2-7|TRBV7-8
TGTGCCAGCAGCTTACAGGATACGAGGGAGCAGTACTTC
CASSLQDTREQYF
>TRBD1|.|TRBJ2-3|TRBV7-2
TGTGCCAGCAGCTTAGAGAGGGACAGGAACACAGATACGCAGTATTTT
CASSLERDRNTDTQYF
>.|.|TRBJ1-2|TRBV30
TGTGCCTGGGGGAGGGGCACCCATGGCTACACCTTC
CAWGRGTHGYTF
>.|.|TRBJ2-2|TRBV7-9
TGTGCCAGCAGCTTTCAAGACCTTTACACCGGGGAGCTGTTTTTT
CASSFQDLYTGELFF
>TRBD1|.|TRBJ2-1|TRBV5-1
TGCGCCAGCAGCTTCCGGGACAGGGTCCCCCATGAGCAGTTCTTC
CASSFRDRVPHEQFF
>.|.|TRBJ2-7|TRBV13
TGTGCCAGCAGCACTTCTACGGACAGCCCCTACGAGCAGTACTTC
CASSTSTDSPYEQYF
>.|few|TRBJ1-2|TRBV29-1
TGCAGCGTTCCCGAGGACTATGGCTACACCTTC
CSVPEDYGYTF
>.|few|TRBJ2-5|TRBV15
TGTGCCACCAGCAGACAGGGAATCGGGGAGACCCAGTACTTC
CATSRQGIGETQYF
>.|.|TRBJ2-7|TRBV7-6
TGTGCCAGCAGCCCTGGACACTACTCCTACGAGCAGTACTTC
CASSPGHYSYEQYF
>.|.|TRBJ2-2|TRBV5-4
TGTGCCAGCAGCTTGAAGGCAGGGAACACCGGGGAGCTGTTTTTT
CASSLKAGNTGELFF
>TRBD1|.|TRBJ2-2|TRBV4-1
TGCGCCAGCAGCCAAGATTCGGGACAGTTGTACGGGGAGCTGTTTTTT
CASSQDSGQLYGELFF
>TRBD1|.|TRBJ2-3|TRBV29-1
TGCAGCGTTTTAGGAGGGACAGGGGCAGATACGCAGTATTTT
CSVLGGTGADTQYF
>.|.|TRBJ2-7|TRBV6-5
TGTGCCAGCAGTGAAATGGAGTGGTCCTACGAGCAGTACTTC
CASSEMEWSYEQYF
>.|.|TRBJ1-2|TRBV6-5
TGTGCCAGCCAGGGAAAGTCTGTCTACACCTTC
CASQGKSVYTF
>.|few|TRBJ2-2|TRBV25-1
TGTGCCAGCAGTGGTCAAGAGAACACCGGGGAGCTGTTTTTT
CASSGQENTGELFF
>TRBD1|.|TRBJ2-7|TRBV7-6
TGTGCCAGCAGCTCCCAGGGACAGAACGAGCAGTACTTC
CASSSQGQNEQYF
>.|few|TRBJ2-5|TRBV11-2
TGTGCCAGCAGCCCGGTCCCCGACGGATTTGGGACCCAGTACTTC
CASSPVPDGFGTQYF
>.|once|TRBJ2-7|TRBV27
TGTGCCAGCAGTTTATCCCCAGGGGGAGGGGAGTTGTACGAGCAGTACTTC
CASSLSPGGGELYEQYF
>TRBD1|once|TRBJ2-4|TRBV5-1
TGCGCCAGCAGCTTTCATTACCGGTTGGGGACAGTCGGTCCCAAAAACATTCAGTACTTC
CASSFHYRLGTVGPKNIQYF
>.|.|TRBJ1-1|TRBV13
TGTGCCAGCAGTTCTACAGGGACTAGCACTGAAGCTTTCTTT
CASSSTGTSTEAFF
>TRBD1|.|TRBJ2-1|TRBV2
TGTGCCAGCACGAACCGTCGAGGACAGGGCCGCGGTGAGCAGTTCTTC
CASTNRRGQGRGEQFF
>.|.|TRBJ2-7|TRBV5-5
TGTGCCAGCAGGCAGGGAACTGGTAGCGAGCAGTACTTC
CASRQGTGSEQYF
>.|once|TRBJ1-1|TRBV29-1
TGCAGCGTTGGGACAGTGAGCACTGAAGCTTTCTTT
CSVGTVSTEAFF
>TRBD1|.|TRBJ2-7|TRBV11-2
TGTGCCAGCAGCTTAGGGGACAGGGGCTACGAGCAGTACTTC
CASSLGDRGYEQYF
>.|few|TRBJ2-3|TRBV9
TGTGCCAGCAGCGAGAAGTTACGGGGGTCCGGCACAGATACGCAGTATTTT
CASSEKLRGSGTDTQYF
>TRBD1|few|TRBJ1-1|TRBV5-1
TGCGCCAGCAGCTCCACCCTGTGGACAGGGGGAACTGAAGCTTTCTTT
CASSSTLWTGGTEAFF
>.|few|TRBJ2-3|TRBV4-3
TGCGCCAGCAGCCCCCAAACAGGGTTTCTTACGCAGTATTTT
CASSPQTGFLTQYF
>TRBD1|once|TRBJ2-2|TRBV5-1
TGCGCCAGCATACAGGGGGCCGACACCGGGGAGCTGTTTTTT
CASIQGADTGELFF
>TRBD1|.|TRBJ1-2|TRBV2
TGTGCCAGCAGTGGAACCGGGACAGGGGTCTCGGCTGGAGGCTACACCTTC
CASSGTGTGVSAGGYTF
>.|.|TRBJ2-5|TRBV7-9
TGTGCCAGCAGCCTGGGAAGGGGTTTCCAAGAGACCCAGTACTTC
CASSLGRGFQETQYF
>.|.|TRBJ2-1|TRBV5-4
TGTGCCAGCAGCTTGTGGGGCCATGAGCAGTTCTTC
CASSLWGHEQFF
>.|.|TRBJ2-7|TRBV27
TGTGCCAGCAGCCCATCCCCCGGGACTTACCATCACGAGCAGTACTTC
CASSPSPGTYHHEQYF
>.|.|TRBJ2-3|TRBV9
TGTGCCAGCAGCGTAGTTCCAGGGACAGATACGCAGTATTTT
CASSVVPGTDTQYF
>.|.|TRBJ1-2|TRBV11-2
TGTGCCAGCAGCTTAGATCCGTTCGGCTACACCTTC
CASSLDPFGYTF
>TRBD2|.|TRBJ2-3|TRBV7-3
TGTGCCAGCAGCTTAAGTTCGGCGGGGGCAGATACGCAGTATTTT
CASSLSSAGADTQYF